The present T cell receptor (beta chain) was sequenced within a study of T cell changes during pregnancy in multiple sclerosis. Per the germline V gene, CDR1 is LGHNA and CDR2 is YSLEER. Trimming removed 0 bases at V and 0 bases at J, with 6 bases between. CDR3 length: 15 amino acids. TCRdb keeps only in-frame clones here, not all; method: immunoSEQ multiplex PCR. The sample shows approximately 100,000 clones, more than 85% of them seen only once. This material consisted of peripheral blood, taken in the second trimester of pregnancy. This chain joins TRBV4-3 and TRBJ2-1; D is unclear. This sequence originates from a female donor with multiple sclerosis, enrolled in a pregnancy study. The CDR3 is CASSQDASSYNEQFF. Written as DNA, the CDR3 is TGCGCCAGCAGCCAAGATGCGAGCTCCTACAATGAGCAGTTCTTC.